These 26 T cell receptor beta chains were all obtained from the same sample, sequenced in a study of T-cell memory formation after mild COVID-19. TCRdb called the 5' RACE reads again in MiXCR, with one record for every CDR3 protein. The sample shows some 14,000 distinct CDR3 sequences, around 15% of them seen only once. Material: PBMCs or a T cell subset sorted from them (not recorded which). The receptors come from a young man who had mild COVID-19 (a few samples of this study predate the infection). Cell type and time point are not known.

In its sample, this clonotype was seen many times. The gene calls are TRBV6-5 and TRBJ2-2; D might be TRBD1 (5 bases). CDR3 length: 16 amino acids. Trimming left V 0 bases short and J 3 bases short, with 11 bases between. Per the germline V gene, CDR1 is MNHEY and CDR2 is SVGAGI. CDR3 loop: CASSYSAGRYTGELFF. The CDR3 DNA follows: TGTGCCAGCAGTTACTCCGCAGGGCGGTACACCGGGGAGCTGTTTTTT.

This clonotype was recorded at least ten times. The V gene is TRBV20-1, the J gene TRBJ1-1; tentatively, D is TRBD1 (5 bases). V was clipped by 1 base and J by 1 base, with 10 bases between them. Germline V gene sequence: CDR1 DFQATT, CDR2 SNEGSKA (reference sequence). This CDR3 has 14 residues. This CDR3 is CSARVITGNTEAFF. CDR3 in DNA: TGCAGTGCTAGAGTCATTACAGGGAACACTGAAGCTTTCTTT.

Many counts were recorded for this clonotype. The chain links TRBV5-1 to TRBJ2-5; 7 bases map to TRBD1. The germline V gene has CDR1 SGHRS and CDR2 YFSETQ. CDR3 length equals 15 residues. V shed 5 bases, J shed 5 bases, and the junction held 12 bases outside the gene matches. The CDR3 here is CASSATGADLETQYF. The DNA of the CDR3 is TGCGCCAGCAGTGCTACAGGGGCGGATTTGGAGACCCAGTACTTC.

This clonotype was recorded at least ten times. The chain uses TRBV6-4 and TRBJ2-7; TRBD1 matches 8 bases. The CDR3 consists of 15 residues. J gave up 6 bases and V 6 bases, and 13 bases lay outside the gene matches. Per germline, CDR1 MRHNA and CDR2 SNTAGT. The DNA of the CDR3 is TGTGCCAGCAGATGTAAAGGGACAGGAAGTTGCGAGCAGTACTTC. Protein sequence: CASRCKGTGSCEQYF.

This clonotype was detected ten times or more. This chain uses TRBV5-1 with TRBJ2-6, with TRBD1 matching over 8 bases. CDR3 length: 20 residues. The J segment lost 1 base and the V segment lost 1 base, leaving 13 bases of the junction unmatched. The germline V gene encodes CDR1 SGHRS and CDR2 YFSETQ. CDR3 DNA: TGCGCCAGCAGCTTGTTAGGTTCCGACAGGGGAAGATCTGGGGCCAACGTCCTGACTTTC. It encodes CASSLLGSDRGRSGANVLTF.

This rearrangement joins TRBV4-1 to TRBJ1-2; 7 positions match TRBD1. From germline, CDR1 is MGHRA and CDR2 YSYEKL. V was pared by 3 bases and J by 4 bases, with 5 bases of the junction left unmatched. The CDR3 is 14 amino acids. The CDR3 DNA follows: TGCGCCAGCAGCCAGAGGGGACAGATCTATGGCTACACCTTC. Its protein product is CASSQRGQIYGYTF.

This sequence joins TRBV4-3 and TRBJ2-5; D is ambiguous. V shed 2 bases and J shed 5 bases, with 9 bases lying between them. Germline-derived CDR1 and CDR2 are LGHNA and YSLEER. The CDR3 contains 13 residues. CDR3 sequence reads: CASSQWGRETQYF. In DNA form, the CDR3 reads TGCGCCAGCAGCCAATGGGGTCGGGAGACCCAGTACTTC.

This clonotype was counted many times. The chain couples TRBV29-1 to TRBJ2-1; 8 bases align to TRBD1. This CDR3 is 14 amino acids long. Germline lookup yields CDR1 SQVTM and CDR2 ANQGSEA. V was pared by 6 bases and J by 8 bases, with 12 bases of the junction left unmatched. The CDR3 sequence is CSVTQGAIAHEQFF. CDR3 in DNA: TGCAGCGTGACCCAGGGGGCAATAGCCCATGAGCAGTTCTTC.

The chain employs TRBV4-1 and TRBJ2-1; 8 positions agree with TRBD1. CDR1 is MGHRA and CDR2 is YSYEKL in the germline V gene. The CDR3 sequence is 15 residues long. The V segment lost 4 bases and the J segment 5 bases; nucleotides outside the gene matches: 7. The CDR3 reads CASSPEDRAHNEQFF. CDR3 nucleotides: TGCGCCAGCAGCCCGGAGGACAGGGCCCACAATGAGCAGTTCTTC.

At least ten counts were recorded for this clonotype. The chain joins TRBV7-2 to TRBJ1-2; 7 nucleotides line up with TRBD1. V gave up 6 bases and J gave up 4 bases; unmatched junction bases: 14. Germline CDR1 reads SGHTA; CDR2 reads FQGNSA. The CDR3 is 16 amino acids. CDR3 protein: CASRQGWAGARYGYTF. CDR3 nucleotide sequence: TGTGCCAGCAGACAGGGGTGGGCAGGGGCCCGCTATGGCTACACCTTC.

The rearrangement joins TRBV7-9 to TRBJ1-2; no clear D gene. Germline CDR1 reads SEHNR; CDR2 reads FQNEAQ (reference sequence). The CDR3 has 13 residues. The V end was cut by 5 bases, the J end by 8 bases, with 15 bases between. The CDR3 sequence: CASSPTGPRGYTF. CDR3 coding DNA: TGTGCCAGCAGCCCGACCGGCCCCCGGGGCTACACCTTC.

This chain links TRBV28 with TRBJ1-1; D gene ambiguous. The CDR3 has 17 amino acids. CDR1 and CDR2 (germline): MDHEN, SYDVKM. With 3 bases removed from V and 5 bases from J, the gap between germline ends came to 22 bases. The CDR3 here is CASSFFIGPTPRTEAFF. For the CDR3, the DNA is TGTGCCAGCAGTTTTTTTATAGGTCCGACCCCCAGGACTGAAGCTTTCTTT.

This clonotype was picked up one time. The chain recombines TRBV20-1 with TRBJ2-1; 8 bases are a match to TRBD2. Germline V gene data show CDR1 as DFQATT and CDR2 as SNEGSKA (reference sequence). This CDR3 is 15 amino acids long. V lost 2 bases and J lost 4; bases outside the gene matches: 7. In DNA form, the CDR3 reads TGCAGTGCTAGATCCGTCGGGAGGGGTTACAATGAGCAGTTCTTC. It codes for CSARSVGRGYNEQFF.

This clonotype was counted at least ten times. V gene TRBV6-4 combines with J gene TRBJ2-1; 11 nucleotides agree with TRBD2. CDR1 is MRHNA, CDR2 SNTAGT, per germline. Trimming cost V 8 bases and J 8 bases; bases outside gene matches: 8. CDR3 length: 14 residues. CDR3 sequence reads: CASRISGGAYEQFF. The CDR3, as DNA: TGTGCCAGCCGAATTAGCGGGGGGGCGTATGAGCAGTTCTTC.

This clonotype has ten or more counts. The V gene is TRBV9, the J gene TRBJ2-1, with a tentative D call TRBD1 (5 bases). The CDR3 covers 11 residues. Trimming removed 4 bases from V and 11 bases from J, with 10 bases in between. Germline CDR1 reads SGDLS; CDR2 reads YYNGEE. The DNA of the CDR3 is TGTGCCAGCAGCCCAGGGTCCCAGCAGTTCTTC. Encoded protein: CASSPGSQQFF.

The table lists this clonotype with many counts. This sequence joins TRBV4-1 and TRBJ2-7; 9 nucleotides line up with TRBD2. V trimming: 3 bases; J trimming: 0 bases; junction bases outside the gene matches: 6. The CDR3 contains 16 residues. Germline V gene data show CDR1 as MGHRA and CDR2 as YSYEKL. Here the CDR3 DNA reads TGCGCCAGCAGCCACGAGAAGCGGGGGGCCTCCTACGAGCAGTACTTC. Encoded protein: CASSHEKRGASYEQYF.

The chain has TRBV4-1 and TRBJ1-5, with D possibly matching TRBD1 (6 bases). This CDR3 has 17 residues. From germline, CDR1 is MGHRA and CDR2 YSYEKL. The V end lost 4 bases, the J end lost 3 bases, and 19 bases lay between the germline ends. This CDR3 reads CASSRVPRGGANQPQHF. The CDR3 DNA reads TGCGCCAGCAGCCGAGTCCCCCGCGGGGGGGCCAATCAGCCCCAGCATTTT.

This clonotype was recorded a few times. The chain links TRBV6-2 or TRBV6-3 to TRBJ2-7; 7 bases map to TRBD1. The ends lost 8 bases at V and 2 bases at J; junction bases unmatched: 21. CDR3 length: 18 residues. The germline V gene encodes CDR1 MNHEY and CDR2 SVGEGT. The CDR3 region has the DNA TGTGCCAGCGCCTTTATTGTTTTCGGGACAGAAACTACCTACGAGCAGTACTTC. It specifies CASAFIVFGTETTYEQYF.

This chain uses TRBV3-1 with TRBJ2-7, with a tentative D call TRBD1 (5 bases). V dropped 1 base and J dropped 0 bases, with 16 bases sitting between them. CDR3 length: 17 residues. Germline values: CDR1 LGHDT, CDR2 YNNKEL (reference sequence). The DNA for the CDR3 is TGTGCCAGCAGCCAAGGTCAGTGGGGCACCTACTCCTACGAGCAGTACTTC. Its protein is CASSQGQWGTYSYEQYF.

This clonotype was seen at least ten times. J is TRBJ2-7 and V is TRBV21-1; the D segment call TRBD1 is taken from the table without a DNA check. TRBV21-1 is a known pseudogene. The CDR3 sequence is 14 residues long. CDR3 nucleotide sequence: TGTGCCAGCAGCAAATTCTGGTCGGGGCACGAGCAGTACGTC. It yields the protein CASSKFWSGHEQYV.

This clonotype came up many times. The chain employs TRBV7-3 and TRBJ1-1, with a tentative D call TRBD1 (5 bases). The CDR3 is 13 amino acids. The germline V gene encodes CDR1 SGHTA and CDR2 FQGTGA. V was pared by 2 bases and J by 8 bases, with 12 bases between. CDR3 coding DNA: TGTGCCAGCAGCTTATTGTGGGGGAGAGAAGCTTTCTTT. This codes for CASSLLWGREAFF.

This clonotype was seen repeatedly, ten times or more. The chain recombines TRBV7-2 with TRBJ1-6; D is ambiguous. Trimming removed 4 bases from V and 7 bases from J, with 20 bases in between. Germline V gene lookup returns CDR1 SGHTA and CDR2 FQGNSA. The length of the CDR3 is 17 residues. The CDR3 reads CASSSEGPGRLNSPLHF. The DNA of the CDR3 is TGTGCCAGCAGCTCCGAAGGTCCAGGACGGCTAAATTCACCCCTCCACTTT.

The J gene is TRBJ1-4, the V gene TRBV7-9; D remains unclear. V lost 4 bases and J 4 bases, leaving 13 bases between the germline ends. The CDR3 runs to 15 residues. The germline V gene has CDR1 SEHNR and CDR2 FQNEAQ (reference sequence). CDR3 sequence (DNA): TGTGCCAGCAGCTCAGTGATCGGTCTTAATGAAAAACTGTTTTTT. Its translation is CASSSVIGLNEKLFF.

This clonotype was picked up a small number of times. J is TRBJ2-7 and V is TRBV5-6, with no clear D. Trimming pared 1 base from V and 2 bases from J, leaving 4 bases between. Germline CDR1 reads SGHDT; CDR2 reads YYEEEE. The CDR3 extends over 12 amino acids. CDR3 bases: TGTGCCAGCAGCTTGAATCCCTACGAGCAGTACGTC. Encoded protein: CASSLNPYEQYV.

The chain carries TRBV29-1 and TRBJ1-5; the match to TRBD1 covers 10 bases. The CDR3 contains 18 residues. Per germline, CDR1 SQVTM and CDR2 ANQGSEA. The junction had 12 bases not matched to a gene; V was cut back by 4 bases and J by 0 bases. The CDR3, as DNA: TGCAGCGTTGTGCTCCGGACAGGGGGATCCTATAGCAATCAGCCCCAGCATTTT. Translated: CSVVLRTGGSYSNQPQHF.

J is TRBJ2-5 and V is TRBV4-1; D gene unclear. The CDR3 consists of 14 residues. Germline values: CDR1 MGHRA, CDR2 YSYEKL. The ends were cut back, 5 bases at V and 2 bases at J, with 12 bases in the middle. CDR3 nucleotides: TGCGCCAGCAGCGAAACGCCCAGTCAAGAGACCCAGTACTTC. This translates into CASSETPSQETQYF.